These 7 T cell receptor beta chains share one sample of origin, sequenced in a study of T cell changes during pregnancy in multiple sclerosis. Only in-frame clones appear in the TCRdb table, and some are missing; sequencing was by immunoSEQ multiplex PCR. The top ten clones hold 0.15% to 0.25% of a sample with tens of thousands of clones, 92% of them seen once. This sample comprised CD4+ T cells from peripheral blood mononuclear cells, obtained in the second trimester of pregnancy. All receptors derive from a female donor with multiple sclerosis, enrolled in a pregnancy study.

This chain uses TRBV7-9 with TRBJ1-4; D is perhaps TRBD1 (5 bases). The germline V and J ends were trimmed by 5 bases and 5 bases, with 9 bases remaining between them. CDR1 and CDR2 (germline): SEHNR, FQNEAQ (reference sequence). The CDR3 length is 13 residues. The CDR3 protein is CASSLNRNEKLFF. The DNA for the CDR3 is TGTGCCAGCAGCCTTAACAGGAATGAAAAACTGTTTTTT.

The chain has TRBV2 and TRBJ2-1; D remains unclear. Germline V gene sequence: CDR1 SNHLY, CDR2 FYNNEI. The CDR3 covers 11 residues. The V and J ends lost 5 bases and 7 bases respectively, with 6 bases between them. The CDR3 sequence is CASSTTNEQFF. CDR3 DNA sequence: TGTGCCAGCAGTACCACTAATGAGCAGTTCTTC.

The J gene is TRBJ2-5, the V gene TRBV6-5; D gene ambiguous. The germline V and J ends were trimmed by 2 bases and 4 bases, with 2 bases remaining between them. The CDR3 sequence is 11 residues long. The germline CDR1 and CDR2 sequences are MNHEY and SVGAGI. The CDR3 here is CASSYLETQYF. CDR3 DNA sequence: TGTGCCAGCAGTTACCTAGAGACCCAGTACTTC.

The V and J genes are TRBV27 and TRBJ2-5; 7 bases match TRBD1. Unmatched junction bases numbered 5, after V lost 5 bases and J lost 2 bases. The CDR3 covers 14 residues. In germline, CDR1 is MNHEY, CDR2 SMNVEV (reference sequence). The CDR3: CASSIQGLQETQYF. CDR3 DNA sequence: TGTGCCAGCAGTATACAGGGGTTACAAGAGACCCAGTACTTC.

This chain connects TRBV28 to TRBJ1-2; 7 bases fit TRBD1. CDR3 length: 14 amino acids. Germline V gives CDR1 MDHEN, CDR2 SYDVKM. V lost 8 bases to trimming and J lost 7 bases; unmatched junction nucleotides: 13. The CDR3 DNA sequence: TGTGCCAGCGGATTTTTACAGGGGAAGGGTGGCTACACCTTC. This codes for CASGFLQGKGGYTF.

V usage is TRBV7-2 and J usage is TRBJ2-1; 14 bases match TRBD2. This CDR3 has 15 amino acids. CDR1 is SGHTA, CDR2 FQGNSA, per germline. The V segment lost 5 bases and the J segment 7 bases; nucleotides outside the gene matches: 4. The CDR3 loop reads CASSPGLAGANEQFF. Written as DNA, the CDR3 is TGTGCCAGCAGCCCGGGACTAGCGGGGGCAAATGAGCAGTTCTTC.

V is TRBV7-3 and J is TRBJ2-3; D is perhaps TRBD2 (6 bases). Between the trimmed V and J ends, which lost 6 bases and 2 bases, there was a span of 12 bases. CDR3 length equals 14 residues. Germline CDR1 SGHTA, CDR2 FQGTGA. CDR3 sequence: CASSFSGSTDTQYF. The CDR3 DNA reads TGTGCCAGCAGTTTTAGCGGTTCCACAGATACGCAGTATTTT.